Sequencing of this TCR beta chain was carried out in a study of OX40 agonist ivuxolimab in advanced cancers. At the level of the study: Of the participants, 40% had some prior anti-PD-1, anti-PD-L1 or anti-CTLA-4 therapy, which was allowed. General study findings and limits: More expanded clones were found, on average, in CD8+ than in CD4+ T cells.

Note on this clone: Its antigen remains unidentified.

From germline, CDR1 is KGHSH and CDR2 LQKENI. V was pared by 6 bases and J by 5 bases, with 16 bases of the junction left unmatched. The CDR3 sequence is 17 residues long. The assay was immunoSEQ multiplex PCR, and TCRdb's table has in-frame clones only and misses some. The sample has 70,000 to 75,000 clones, 85% to 90% seen once. This rearrangement joins TRBV18 to TRBJ2-3; 8 bases are a match to TRBD2. Sequenced material: CD4+ or CD8+ T cells sorted from blood, taken in a trial of the OX40 agonist ivuxolimab. The sequence derives from an adult with an advanced solid tumor such as melanoma, head and neck, liver or kidney cancer. CDR3 sequence: CASSPLLAGPGGDTQYF. In DNA, the CDR3 is TGTGCCAGCTCTCCTCTCCTAGCGGGCCCAGGTGGAGATACGCAGTATTTT.